One sample yielded the 26 T cell receptor beta chains listed below, sequenced in a study of blood T cell repertoires in COVID-19. Using immunoSEQ multiplex PCR, the repertoire was profiled, and TCRdb retains in-frame clones only, with some absent. This sample carries around 310,000 clones, about 90% of them seen once, and the ten largest clones take roughly 1%. Sequencing was carried out using peripheral blood. All receptors derive from a woman aged 40 to 50 with COVID-19, enrolled during active disease.

This clone was observed a few times. At one of its ends the junction is not consistent with the germline gene, which may arise from a read error. The rearrangement joins TRBV7-7 to TRBJ2-5; D may be TRBD1 or TRBD2 (5 bases each). The CDR3 totals 16 residues. Per the germline V gene, CDR1 is SSHAT and CDR2 is FNYEAQ (reference sequence). This CDR3 is CASSLAPGRVQETQYF. CDR3 DNA sequence: TGTGCTAGCAGCTTAGCGCCGGGCAGGGTGCAAGAGACCCAGTACTTC.

This clone was seen a single time. The chain combines TRBV6-6 with TRBJ2-1; 8 nucleotides match TRBD2. Unmatched junction bases numbered 4, after V lost 4 bases and J lost 14 bases. Per the germline V gene, CDR1 is MNHNY and CDR2 is SVGAGI (reference sequence). This CDR3 comprises 11 residues. CDR3 amino acids: CASSSRGAKFF. For the CDR3, the DNA is TGTGCCAGCAGTTCGCGGGGGGCCAAGTTCTTC.

This clone was detected only once. This sequence joins TRBV7-3 and TRBJ2-5, with 11 bases lining up with TRBD2. V lost 3 bases and J lost 7; bases outside the gene matches: 10. The CDR3 runs 16 residues. The germline V gene has CDR1 SGHTA and CDR2 FQGTGA. The CDR3 DNA reads as TGTGCCAGCAGCTTGACCGGGACTAGCGGCTTAAGGACCCAGTACTTC. Protein product: CASSLTGTSGLRTQYF.

This rearrangement joins TRBV6-5 to TRBJ2-6; weak D call: TRBD1 (6 bases). Germline CDR1 and CDR2: MNHEY and SVGAGI. The germline V and J ends were trimmed by 8 bases and 0 bases, with 11 bases remaining between them. This CDR3 comprises 15 residues. CDR3 loop: CASATGSSGANVLTF. The CDR3 coding sequence is TGTGCCAGCGCCACAGGGAGCTCTGGGGCCAACGTCCTGACTTTC.

J is TRBJ2-3 and V is TRBV6-2 or TRBV6-3; the D gene is possibly TRBD1 (6 bases). Germline V lookup: CDR1 MNHEY, CDR2 SVGEGT. This CDR3 region has 16 residues. V was pared by 0 bases and J by 5 bases, with 15 bases between. CDR3 region: CASSYSDRSQVDTQYF. The CDR3 DNA reads as TGTGCCAGCAGTTACTCCGACAGGTCGCAGGTAGATACGCAGTATTTT.

The genes are TRBV7-2 and TRBJ2-3; maybe TRBD1 (8 bases). CDR1 is SGHTA, CDR2 FQGNSA, per germline. With 4 bases removed from V and 0 bases from J, the gap between germline ends came to 14 bases. The CDR3 runs 16 residues. This CDR3 reads CASSSGQGGSTDTQYF. The CDR3 DNA reads as TGTGCCAGCAGCTCTGGACAGGGAGGGAGCACAGATACGCAGTATTTT.

V gene TRBV27 combines with J gene TRBJ1-2; tentative D call: TRBD1 (5 bases). This CDR3 is built from 12 residues. Germline CDR1 is MNHEY and CDR2 is SMNVEV (reference sequence). CDR3 sequence reads: CAAGRGNYGYTF. CDR3 coding DNA: TGTGCGGCGGGACGGGGGAACTATGGCTACACCTTC.

V usage is TRBV7-2 and J usage is TRBJ1-1, with D maybe TRBD1 (6 bases). The CDR3 consists of 15 residues. Looked up from germline, CDR1 is SGHTA and CDR2 is FQGNSA. V was pared by 5 bases and J by 0 bases, with 13 bases between. This CDR3 reads CASSLDRLMNTEAFF. The DNA for the CDR3 is TGTGCCAGCAGCCTGGACAGACTCATGAACACTGAAGCTTTCTTT.

The chain uses TRBV5-1 and TRBJ2-6; D is possibly TRBD2 (5 bases). Germline values: CDR1 SGHRS, CDR2 YFSETQ. The germline V and J ends were trimmed by 0 bases and 0 bases, with 7 bases remaining between them. The CDR3 has 16 residues. CDR3 loop: CASSLVGASGANVLTF. The CDR3 DNA follows: TGCGCCAGCAGCTTGGTGGGAGCCTCTGGGGCCAACGTCCTGACTTTC. Based on the CDR3 plus reference TRBV5-1 and TRBJ2-6, the full variable domain is KAGVTQTPRYLIKTRGQQVTLSCSPISGHRSVSWYQQTPGQGLQFLFEYFSETQRNKGNFPGRFSGRQFSNSRSEMNVSTLELGDSALYLCASSLVGASGANVLTFGAGSRLTVL.

The J gene is TRBJ1-5, the V gene TRBV2; 8 nucleotides line up with TRBD1. Germline V gene data show CDR1 as SNHLY and CDR2 as FYNNEI. This CDR3 is built from 17 residues. The V gene end was trimmed by 5 bases and the J gene end by 4 bases; junction bases not matched to a gene: 13. The CDR3 bases are TGTGCCAGCAGTCATGGCCTCGGACAGGGCGGGAATCAGCCCCAGCATTTT. This codes for CASSHGLGQGGNQPQHF. Using reference TRBV2 and TRBJ1-5 for the parts outside the CDR3, the full variable domain is EPEVTQTPSHQVTQMGQEVILRCVPISNHLYFYWYRQILGQKVEFLVSFYNNEISEKSEIFDDQFSVERPDGSNFTLKIRSTKLEDSAMYFCASSHGLGQGGNQPQHFGDGTRLSIL.

This clone came up a few times. The chain employs TRBV9 and TRBJ2-1, with D perhaps TRBD2 (6 bases). The germline V gene encodes CDR1 SGDLS and CDR2 YYNGEE. V lost 1 base to trimming and J lost 10 bases, with 12 bases between them. The CDR3 length is 13 residues. In DNA, the CDR3 is TGTGCCAGCAGCGTATTAGTAGCGGCCGAGCAGTTCTTC. This encodes CASSVLVAAEQFF.

The gene calls are TRBV3-1 (or the pseudogene TRBV3-2) and TRBJ1-2; maybe TRBD1 (6 bases). Germline CDR1 LGHDT, CDR2 YNNKEL (reference sequence). V lost 0 bases and J 3 bases, leaving 17 bases between the germline ends. CDR3 length equals 17 residues. The CDR3 loop reads CASSQDLYGGPDYGYTF. In DNA form, the CDR3 reads TGTGCCAGCAGCCAAGATTTATACGGGGGGCCGGACTATGGCTACACCTTC.

V and J are TRBV5-8 and TRBJ1-1, with TRBD1 as a possible D gene (5 bases). Looked up from germline, CDR1 is SGHTS and CDR2 is YDEGEE. CDR3 length equals 13 residues. Trimming removed 2 bases at V and 5 bases at J, with 10 bases between. The CDR3 region has the DNA TGTGCCAGCAGCTTAAAACAGGATACTGAAGCTTTCTTT. Encoded protein: CASSLKQDTEAFF.

This clone has more than one count but fewer than ten. The rearrangement links TRBV2 to TRBJ1-6; TRBD1 agrees at 10 bases. This CDR3 has 14 residues. The V gene's germline CDR1 is SNHLY and CDR2 FYNNEI. The ends lost 6 bases at V and 9 bases at J; junction bases unmatched: 5. For the CDR3, the DNA is TGTGCCAGCAGCAAGGACAGGGGGGGTTCACCCCTCCACTTT. Its translation is CASSKDRGGSPLHF.

The chain employs TRBV30 and TRBJ1-2; no firm D call. V gave up 2 bases and J gave up 0 bases, with 13 bases separating them. Germline values: CDR1 GTSNPN, CDR2 SVGIG (reference sequence). The CDR3 sequence is 15 residues long. The DNA for the CDR3 is TGTGCCTGGAGTCTCCTCGGGAATGCTAACTATGGCTACACCTTC. Translation: CAWSLLGNANYGYTF.

This rearrangement joins TRBV21-1 to TRBJ1-3. TRBV21-1 is a recognized pseudogene. The CDR3 has 16 residues. The CDR3: CASSPNQEDSGNTIYF. CDR3 coding DNA: TGTGCCAGCAGCCCAAACCAGGAGGACTCTGGAAACACCATATATTTT.

The CDR3 loop is CASSLIAGVPANEQFF. The CDR3 DNA reads TGCGCCAGCAGCCTCATAGCGGGAGTCCCCGCAAATGAGCAGTTCTTC. The rearrangement joins TRBV4-3 to TRBJ2-1, with 9 nucleotides matching TRBD2. The germline V gene encodes CDR1 LGHNA and CDR2 YSLEER. The ends lost 4 bases at V and 7 bases at J; junction bases unmatched: 11. The CDR3 has 16 residues.

The chain combines TRBV7-2 with TRBJ1-1; TRBD1 is a possible D gene (5 bases). The germline V gene encodes CDR1 SGHTA and CDR2 FQGNSA. V was shortened by 6 bases and J by 11 bases, with 22 bases between the two germline ends. The CDR3 is made up of 14 amino acids. CDR3 region: CASRLAPGLQAAFF. The CDR3, as DNA: TGTGCCAGCAGGCTAGCTCCGGGACTCCAGGCGGCTTTCTTT.

This chain links TRBV5-1 with TRBJ2-7; 9 nucleotides line up with TRBD2. The germline V gene has CDR1 SGHRS and CDR2 YFSETQ. Unmatched junction bases numbered 6, after V lost 3 bases and J lost 5 bases. CDR3 size: 14 residues. In DNA form, the CDR3 reads TGCGCCAGCAGCTCCGGGACTAGCACGAACGAGCAGTACTTC. It is translated as CASSSGTSTNEQYF.

This rearrangement joins TRBV12-3 or TRBV12-4 to TRBJ2-1, with TRBD1 matching 8 bases. The CDR3 length is 12 residues. V lost 3 bases, J lost 10 bases, and 2 bases stayed unmatched. The DNA of the CDR3 is TGTGCCAGCAGTTTGGGGACAGGCGAGCAGTTCTTC. This sequence encodes CASSLGTGEQFF.

This chain connects TRBV29-1 to TRBJ2-1; 7 nucleotides match TRBD1. The germline V gene encodes CDR1 SQVTM and CDR2 ANQGSEA. The V and J ends lost 6 bases and 6 bases, in that order; junction bases with no gene match: 8. The CDR3 consists of 13 residues. The CDR3 DNA reads TGCAGCGTCCTTCAGACAGGGTCCAATGAGCAGTTCTTC. Its protein product is CSVLQTGSNEQFF.

V and J are TRBV7-3 and TRBJ1-1, with unresolved D. Germline-derived CDR1 and CDR2 are SGHTA and FQGTGA. The CDR3 runs 15 residues. The V gene lost 1 base and the J gene lost 0 bases, with 9 bases spanning the gap. Written as DNA, the CDR3 is TGTGCCAGCAGCTTAAACGGGGTCCTGAACACTGAAGCTTTCTTT. This codes for CASSLNGVLNTEAFF. Full variable domain (missing parts from reference TRBV7-3 and TRBJ1-1): GAGVSQTPSNKVTEKGKYVELRCDPISGHTALYWYRQSLGQGPEFLIYFQGTGAADDSGLPNDRFFAVRPEGSVSTLKIQRTERGDSAVYLCASSLNGVLNTEAFFGQGTRLTVV.

This rearrangement joins TRBV5-1 to TRBJ2-7; TRBD2 matches at 9 bases. The V and J ends lost 7 bases and 7 bases, in that order; junction bases with no gene match: 6. This CDR3 has 12 residues. Germline V CDR1 and CDR2: SGHRS, YFSETQ. The CDR3 here is CASGEREVEQYF. CDR3 bases: TGCGCCAGCGGCGAGCGGGAGGTTGAGCAGTACTTC.

The rearrangement links TRBV11-3 to TRBJ2-3; D is unclear. With 0 bases removed from V and 5 bases from J, the gap between germline ends came to 9 bases. The germline V gene has CDR1 SGHNT and CDR2 YENEEA. The CDR3 contains 14 residues. CDR3 sequence (DNA): TGTGCCAGCAGCTTAGATACCTCGGTAGATACGCAGTATTTT. Translating it yields CASSLDTSVDTQYF.

This clone was counted between two and nine times. This chain uses TRBV7-9 with TRBJ1-2, with a possible D match to TRBD1 (6 bases). The CDR3 sequence is 13 residues long. Germline V gene sequence: CDR1 SEHNR, CDR2 FQNEAQ (reference sequence). Deletions cut 2 bases from V and 6 bases from J, with 10 bases between. The CDR3 protein is CASSLRQGNGYTF. For the CDR3, the DNA is TGTGCCAGCAGCTTAAGGCAGGGGAATGGCTACACCTTC.

The V and J genes are TRBV6-5 and TRBJ2-7, with TRBD2 identical over 7 bases. The CDR3 consists of 15 residues. V lost 0 bases and J lost 2; bases outside the gene matches: 4. In germline, CDR1 is MNHEY, CDR2 SVGAGI. The CDR3 DNA sequence: TGTGCCAGCAGTTACTCGGGGGGGGAAGCCTACGAGCAGTACTTC. Encoded protein: CASSYSGGEAYEQYF.